Presented here are 20 T cell receptor beta chains from one specimen sequenced in a study of regulatory T cells in long-lasting Graves disease. Specified time point: newly diagnosed GD, antithyroid drugs for less than 3 months. Construction of the TCR library relied on RNA isolated from PBMCs. Arm-PCR with iRepertoire HTBI primers amplified the CDR3 regions for these TCR beta libraries. A single record per CDR3 protein comes from TCRdb applying MiXCR to the multiplex PCR reads. The sample holds 440,000 or so distinct CDR3 sequences, about 15% seen once. The same sample was also studied in work on T cells in Graves' hyperthyroidism and ophthalmopathy.

The sequencing used peripheral blood mononuclear cells (PBMCs), collected at new diagnosis, from a patient treated with antithyroid drugs. The receptor source for this set is a woman between 25 and 40 years old with Graves disease.

This clonotype was counted at least ten times. This chain uses TRBV10-3 with TRBJ1-5; the D is unclear. Germline V gene lookup returns CDR1 ENHRY and CDR2 SYGVKD. The CDR3 extends over 15 amino acids. Trimming took 2 bases from V and 3 from J, leaving 11 bases between them. The DNA of the CDR3 is TGTGCCATCAGTGAGGGGCACGCATCCAATCAGCCCCAGCATTTT. Amino acids: CAISEGHASNQPQHF.

This clonotype was detected many times. CDR3 DNA: TGTGCCAGCAGTTCCCTTTTGGCAGGTTGGAGAGATACGCAGTATTTT. Protein product: CASSSLLAGWRDTQYF. The chain employs TRBV27 and TRBJ2-3; D gene ambiguous. V dropped 4 bases and J dropped 5 bases, with 19 bases sitting between them. Germline CDR1 MNHEY, CDR2 SMNVEV (reference sequence). There are 16 residues in the CDR3.

Many counts were recorded for this clonotype. CDR3 bases: TGCGCCAGCAGCCAAGATTTGCGCCAGGGTAGCGAGCAGTACTTC. Translated, it gives CASSQDLRQGSEQYF. The J gene is TRBJ2-7, the V gene TRBV4-1; a possible D gene is TRBD1 (5 bases). Germline values: CDR1 MGHRA, CDR2 YSYEKL. The germline V and J ends were trimmed by 0 bases and 6 bases, with 15 bases remaining between them. This CDR3 has 15 amino acids.

This clonotype appeared a few times. The chain combines TRBV16 with TRBJ1-2; D unclear. There are 15 residues in the CDR3. CDR1 and CDR2 (germline): KGHSY, FQNENV. Trimming took off 0 bases at V and 0 bases at J, with 8 bases between the two ends. The CDR3 sequence is CASSQSRETNYGYTF. The CDR3 DNA sequence: TGTGCCAGCAGCCAATCTCGGGAAACTAACTATGGCTACACCTTC.

This clonotype was found many times. This chain joins TRBV12-3 or TRBV12-4 and TRBJ2-1, with D tentatively TRBD1 or TRBD2 (5 bases each). This CDR3 is 17 amino acids long. Trimming removed 6 bases from V and 5 bases from J, with 23 bases in between. This chain's CDR3 is CASSRSLGEGSNNEQFF. As DNA, the CDR3 is TGTGCCAGCAGCCGAAGCCTAGGAGAGGGGTCCAACAATGAGCAGTTCTTC.

This clonotype was detected ten times or more. The chain recombines TRBV5-1 with TRBJ2-7; TRBD1 is a possible D gene (7 bases). Trimming took off 2 bases at V and 3 bases at J, with 12 bases between the two ends. The length of the CDR3 is 14 residues. Per germline, CDR1 SGHRS and CDR2 YFSETQ. The CDR3 nucleotides are TGCGCCAGCAGCTTACTTCAGGGGGGCTACGAGCAGTACTTC. Encoded protein: CASSLLQGGYEQYF.

This clonotype has just a few counts. The chain is built from TRBV3-1 and TRBJ2-7; maybe TRBD2 (5 bases). This CDR3 is built from 14 residues. Looked up from germline, CDR1 is LGHDT and CDR2 is YNNKEL (reference sequence). Trimming pared 7 bases from V and 3 bases from J, leaving 16 bases between. The CDR3 DNA is TGTGCCAGCACCACTGACGGGAAGTACTACGAGCAGTACTTC. Its protein product is CASTTDGKYYEQYF.

This clonotype was seen repeatedly, ten times or more. The chain has TRBV12-3 or TRBV12-4 and TRBJ2-4, with 7 bases fitting TRBD2. V lost 5 bases and J lost 2; bases outside the gene matches: 9. This CDR3 is built from 16 residues. The CDR3 protein is CASSRASGSTKNIQYF. DNA for the CDR3: TGTGCCAGCAGTCGCGCTAGCGGAAGTACCAAAAACATTCAGTACTTC.

Turning to this clonotype: A single base is all that separates this from a far larger clone, so a read error is likely. Since no conserved phenylalanine or tryptophan closes the CDR3, a read error is the likely cause. The gene calls are TRBV5-1 and TRBJ2-7; 7 bases match TRBD2. Germline trimming cut 5 bases from V and 1 base from J; bases unmatched to any gene: 12. The CDR3 sequence is 16 residues long. Germline V gene sequence: CDR1 SGHRS, CDR2 YFSETQ. For the CDR3, the DNA is TGCGCCAGCAGTGAACCCGGGAGGTTTCGGTCCTACGAGCAGTACTCC. Protein sequence: CASSEPGRFRSYEQYS.

The table lists this clonotype with many counts. The chain uses TRBV28 and TRBJ2-4; no clear D. Germline loops: CDR1 MDHEN, CDR2 SYDVKM. Trimming removed 6 bases from V and 2 bases from J, with 8 bases in between. CDR3 length: 13 amino acids. The DNA for the CDR3 is TGTGCCAGCAGACCACAATCCAAAAACATTCAGTACTTC. Protein: CASRPQSKNIQYF.

The rearrangement uses TRBV5-1 and TRBJ2-7, with TRBD2 matching 7 bases. This CDR3 has 14 residues. Germline V CDR1 and CDR2: SGHRS, YFSETQ. V dropped 4 bases and J dropped 2; count of bases not matched to a gene: 6. The CDR3 DNA follows: TGCGCCAGCAGCAAAACGGCGGGAGCCTACGAGCAGTACTTC. As protein: CASSKTAGAYEQYF. Looking up the rest from reference TRBV5-1 and TRBJ2-7 gives the full variable domain: KAGVTQTPRYLIKTRGQQVTLSCSPISGHRSVSWYQQTPGQGLQFLFEYFSETQRNKGNFPGRFSGRQFSNSRSEMNVSTLELGDSALYLCASSKTAGAYEQYFGPGTRLTVT.

This clonotype was seen a handful of times. This chain uses TRBV20-1 with TRBJ2-7; no firm D call. In germline, CDR1 is DFQATT, CDR2 SNEGSKA (reference sequence). Trimming left V 3 bases short and J 2 bases short, with 14 bases between. The CDR3 length is 14 residues. The CDR3 protein is CSASTGRTAYEQYF. The CDR3 DNA reads as TGCAGTGCTAGTACCGGACGTACTGCCTACGAGCAGTACTTC.

This clonotype was recorded at least ten times. V usage is TRBV20-1 and J usage is TRBJ2-7, with TRBD2 matching 8 bases. This CDR3 is 15 amino acids long. Germline-derived CDR1 and CDR2 are DFQATT and SNEGSKA (reference sequence). V was clipped by 3 bases and J by 0 bases; unmatched bases: 7. The CDR3 protein is CSASQTSGFSYEQYF. The CDR3 DNA reads as TGCAGTGCTAGTCAAACTAGCGGATTCTCCTACGAGCAGTACTTC.

At least ten counts were recorded for this clonotype. The V call is TRBV7-8, the J call TRBJ1-5; D possibly corresponds to TRBD1 (5 bases). V lost 1 base to trimming and J lost 9 bases, with 13 bases between them. The CDR3 is 14 amino acids. Germline V gene data show CDR1 as SGHVS and CDR2 as FQNEAQ. CDR3 nucleotide sequence: TGTGCCAGCAGCTTAGAGGGGATTTATCGGCCCCAGCATTTT. This translates into CASSLEGIYRPQHF. The full variable domain, its missing parts supplied by reference TRBV7-8 and TRBJ1-5, is GAGVSQSPRYKVAKRGQDVALRCDPISGHVSLFWYQQALGQGPEFLTYFQNEAQLDKSGLPSDRFFAERPEGSVSTLKIQRTQQEDSAVYLCASSLEGIYRPQHFGDGTRLSIL.

Concerning this clonotype itself: A much larger clone differs from this one at a single base, so this may be a read error. J is TRBJ2-5 and V is TRBV7-9; tentatively, D is TRBD2 (7 bases). Per the germline V gene, CDR1 is SEHNR and CDR2 is FQNEAQ (reference sequence). This CDR3 is built from 13 residues. V was cut by 5 bases and J by 5 bases, with 12 bases left in between. The CDR3 loop reads CASSKGGVETQYF. The CDR3, as DNA: TGTGCCAGCAGCAAAGGGGGGGTGGAGACCCAGTACTTC.

Ten or more counts support this clonotype. The chain combines TRBV2 with TRBJ1-2; D unresolved. The CDR3 is 14 residues long. Germline lookup yields CDR1 SNHLY and CDR2 FYNNEI. With 6 bases removed from V and 3 bases from J, the gap between germline ends came to 14 bases. The CDR3 bases are TGTGCCAGCAGGCGTACAGTGGCAGACTATGGCTACACCTTC. Translated, it gives CASRRTVADYGYTF.

The chain has TRBV5-1 and TRBJ2-3; D uncertain. Germline CDR1 and CDR2: SGHRS and YFSETQ. The CDR3 is made up of 14 amino acids. V shed 2 bases and J shed 0 bases, with 7 bases lying between them. The chain's CDR3 is CASSFSDSTDTQYF. Written as DNA, the CDR3 is TGCGCCAGCAGCTTTTCTGACAGCACAGATACGCAGTATTTT.

This clonotype was counted ten times or more. V gene TRBV11-3 combines with J gene TRBJ2-1; 7 bases agree with TRBD1. Trimming at V came to 0 bases and at J to 2 bases, leaving 7 bases not matched to a gene. The CDR3 has 17 amino acids. In germline, CDR1 is SGHNT, CDR2 YENEEA. CDR3 in amino acids: CASSLDQRDSTYNEQFF. The CDR3 DNA sequence: TGTGCCAGCAGCTTAGATCAGAGGGACAGCACCTACAATGAGCAGTTCTTC.

This clonotype was detected ten times or more. The chain has TRBV2 and TRBJ1-1, with 7 positions matching TRBD1. V shed 5 bases and J 9 bases; nucleotides not matched to a gene: 3. Germline assignment: CDR1 SNHLY and CDR2 FYNNEI. This CDR3 has 11 amino acids. The CDR3 nucleotides read TGTGCCAGCAGTCCGGGACAGAAAGCTTTCTTT. Residues: CASSPGQKAFF.

This clonotype was seen more than once but under ten times. The chain carries TRBV7-9 and TRBJ2-1, with 9 bases lining up with TRBD2. Germline trimming cut 11 bases from V and 7 bases from J; bases unmatched to any gene: 15. The CDR3 is 15 amino acids. From germline, CDR1 is SEHNR and CDR2 FQNEAQ (reference sequence). CDR3 region: CAGTWREGGVNEQFF. CDR3 coding DNA: TGTGCCGGGACGTGGCGGGAGGGTGGGGTTAATGAGCAGTTCTTC. The full variable domain, its missing parts supplied by reference TRBV7-9 and TRBJ2-1, is DTGVSQNPRHKITKRGQNVTFRCDPISEHNRLYWYRQTLGQGPEFLTYFQNEAQLEKSRLLSDRFSAERPKGSFSTLEIQRTEQGDSAMYLCAGTWREGGVNEQFFGPGTRLTVL.